The sequence of this T cell receptor beta chain was determined in a study of shared clonotypes between healthy human individuals. Study-level results: Clonotype sharing levels among donors were expected to vary with sequencing depth. Estimated richness was generally greater in naive than memory subsets.

Trimming cost V 0 bases and J 2 bases, with 6 bases left between them. CDR3 size: 14 residues. The germline V gene has CDR1 SGDLS and CDR2 YYNGEE. Profiled with immunoSEQ multiplex PCR; TCRdb holds only in-frame clones, not every one. The sample gives more than 2,000,000 clones, 85% to 95% of which show up once; under 0.45% is in the top ten. Concerning this clone: Antigen unknown. Other DNA sequences in the same sample also yield this CDR3.

This clonotype originated in a man younger than 35 in good health. Some clones in this sample may be carry-over from other donors' samples. The sample was naive CD4+ T cells from PBMCs. Regarding subset: CD45RA+ positively selected. The V gene is TRBV9, the J gene TRBJ1-3; D is possibly TRBD1 (5 bases). The CDR3 DNA is TGTGCCAGCAGCGTAGCAGGGACTGGAAACACCATATATTTT. Its translation is CASSVAGTGNTIYF.